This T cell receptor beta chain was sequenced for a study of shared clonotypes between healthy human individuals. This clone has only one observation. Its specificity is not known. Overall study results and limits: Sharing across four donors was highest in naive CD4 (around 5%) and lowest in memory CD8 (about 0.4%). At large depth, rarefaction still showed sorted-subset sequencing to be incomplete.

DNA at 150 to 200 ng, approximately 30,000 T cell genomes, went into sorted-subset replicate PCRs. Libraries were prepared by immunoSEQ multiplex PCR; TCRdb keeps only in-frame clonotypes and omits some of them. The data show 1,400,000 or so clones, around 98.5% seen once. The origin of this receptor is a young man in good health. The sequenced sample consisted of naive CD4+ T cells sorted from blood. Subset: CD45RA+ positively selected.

The CDR3, as DNA: TGCGCCAGCCGGCCCCCGGGACTAGCGGGAGGGCAGTCCTACAATGAGCAGTTCTTC. It codes for CASRPPGLAGGQSYNEQFF. The chain is built from TRBV5-1 and TRBJ2-1, with 16 bases matching TRBD2. The CDR3 is 19 residues long. The germline gives CDR1 SGHRS, CDR2 YFSETQ. Trimming at V came to 7 bases and at J to 1 base, leaving 11 bases not matched to a gene.